A single sample gave rise to the 8 T cell receptor beta chains below, sequenced in a study of cytomegalovirus exposure and HLA in healthy donors. Primers: 60 Vbeta forward and 13 Jbeta reverse. Only in-frame clones appear in the TCRdb table, and some are missing; sequencing was by immunoSEQ multiplex PCR. Here the sample spans about 110,000 clones, over 55% being singletons. The sample consisted of PBMCs. These receptors came from a female donor in good health and CMV-seronegative.

The rearrangement links TRBV13 to TRBJ2-5, with D possibly matching TRBD2 (6 bases). The CDR3 runs to 16 residues. Germline V lookup: CDR1 PRHDT, CDR2 FYEKMQ (reference sequence). The ends were cut back, 0 bases at V and 5 bases at J, with 16 bases in the middle. CDR3 nucleotide sequence: TGTGCCAGCAGCTTAGGCTCCACGATCCGGGGGGAGACCCAGTACTTC. It specifies CASSLGSTIRGETQYF.

This CDR3 is CASSLQISRNEAFF. CDR3 in DNA: TGTGCCAGCAGCTTGCAAATTTCCAGGAATGAAGCTTTCTTT. The V call is TRBV11-2, the J call TRBJ1-1; D gene uncertain. With 3 bases removed from V and 7 bases from J, the gap between germline ends came to 15 bases. The CDR3 spans 14 residues. Germline loops: CDR1 SGHAT, CDR2 FQNNGV.

This clone was seen only a few times. V gene TRBV5-5 combines with J gene TRBJ2-7; the D gene is possibly TRBD2 (6 bases). Trimming cost V 4 bases and J 4 bases, with 12 bases left between them. CDR1 is SGHKS, CDR2 YYEKEE, per germline (reference sequence). The CDR3 sequence is 13 residues long. Here the CDR3 DNA reads TGTGCCAGCAGCACGACTAGGTGGTACGAGCAGTACTTC. This gives the protein CASSTTRWYEQYF.

This clone was seen a few times. The rearrangement uses TRBV10-2 and TRBJ2-1, with D hard to call. V dropped 2 bases and J dropped 3 bases, with 8 bases sitting between them. Germline V gene lookup returns CDR1 WSHSY and CDR2 SAAADI. The CDR3 contains 14 residues. CDR3 amino acids: CASSEPNFYNEQFF. The CDR3 region has the DNA TGCGCCAGCAGTGAGCCCAACTTCTACAATGAGCAGTTCTTC.

For this clone: Other DNA sequences in this specimen translate into the identical CDR3. V is TRBV19 and J is TRBJ2-7, with 7 nucleotides matching TRBD1. Per the germline V gene, CDR1 is LNHDA and CDR2 is SQIVND (reference sequence). There are 13 residues in the CDR3. Losses at the gene ends were 4 bases for V and 1 base for J; bases not matched to a gene: 1. The DNA for the CDR3 is TGTGCCAGTAGTAGACAGGGATCCTACGAGCAGTACTTC. Translated: CASSRQGSYEQYF. Complete variable domain (other parts from reference TRBV19 and TRBJ2-7): DGGITQSPKYLFRKEGQNVTLSCEQNLNHDAMYWYRQDPGQGLRLIYYSQIVNDFQKGDIAEGYSVSREKKESFPLTVTSAQKNPTAFYLCASSRQGSYEQYFGPGTRLTVT.

This clone was found a few times. The chain employs TRBV27 and TRBJ1-4; 8 nucleotides agree with TRBD1. V lost 3 bases and J lost 7; bases outside the gene matches: 4. The CDR3 spans 14 residues. In germline, CDR1 is MNHEY, CDR2 SMNVEV (reference sequence). Here the CDR3 reads CASSFTGGGEKLFF. The CDR3 bases are TGTGCCAGCAGTTTTACAGGGGGGGGTGAAAAACTGTTTTTT.

A few counts support this clone. This rearrangement joins TRBV11-2 to TRBJ2-1; 7 bases line up with TRBD2. Germline V gene data show CDR1 as SGHAT and CDR2 as FQNNGV. V trimming: 0 bases; J trimming: 7 bases; junction bases outside the gene matches: 3. The CDR3 sequence is 14 residues long. CDR3 nucleotides: TGTGCCAGCAGCTTAGATCCTAGCGGAAATGAGCAGTTCTTC. It specifies CASSLDPSGNEQFF.

This chain links TRBV5-1 with TRBJ2-5, with 8 bases fitting TRBD2. With V trimmed by 1 base and J by 2 bases, 7 bases remained unmatched. CDR3 length: 16 amino acids. Germline CDR1 SGHRS, CDR2 YFSETQ. The CDR3 reads CASSLTSGSRQETQYF. CDR3 in DNA: TGCGCCAGCAGCTTGACAAGCGGGAGTCGTCAAGAGACCCAGTACTTC.